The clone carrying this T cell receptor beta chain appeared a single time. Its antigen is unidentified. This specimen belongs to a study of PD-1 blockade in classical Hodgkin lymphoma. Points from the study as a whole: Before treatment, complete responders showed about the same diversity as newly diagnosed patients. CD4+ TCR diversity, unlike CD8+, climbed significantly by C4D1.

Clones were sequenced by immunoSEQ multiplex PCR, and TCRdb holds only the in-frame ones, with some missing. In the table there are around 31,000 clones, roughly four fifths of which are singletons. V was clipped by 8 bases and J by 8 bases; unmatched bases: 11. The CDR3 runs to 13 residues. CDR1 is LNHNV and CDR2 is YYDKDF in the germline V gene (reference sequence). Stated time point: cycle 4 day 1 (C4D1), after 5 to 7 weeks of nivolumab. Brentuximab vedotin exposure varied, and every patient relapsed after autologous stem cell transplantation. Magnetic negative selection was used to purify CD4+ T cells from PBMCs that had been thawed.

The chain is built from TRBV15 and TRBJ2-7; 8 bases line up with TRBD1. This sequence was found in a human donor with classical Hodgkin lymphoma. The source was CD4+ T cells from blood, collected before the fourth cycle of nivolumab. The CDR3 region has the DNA TGTGCCACCTCGACAGGGGTTGGGTACAAGCAGTACTTC. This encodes CATSTGVGYKQYF.